This TCR beta chain was obtained from a study of CD4 T cells in relation to SARS-CoV-2 and coronaviruses (dated by TCRdb to about 2021). For context, the study as a whole: HLA restriction was mapped for shared crossreactive spike epitopes using patient-derived lymphoblastoid cell lines. At the level of individual TCR clonotypes, the study evaluated whether memory CD4+ T cells crossreact between the spike proteins of SARS-CoV-2 and those of common cold coronaviruses. Samples from three pre-COVID donors and the naive versus memory experiments were sequenced with the Adaptive Biotechnologies TCR-sequencing kit; other data were Illumina-based. A different, Illumina-based TCR-beta assay was used to sequence expansion assays from other donors in the study.

Points on this clone: Its antigen is not yet known. A junction end diverges from the germline sequence, so it may reflect a read error.

Study-level results and caveats: Because no donor provided both pre-pandemic and post-infection samples, tracing the source of pre-existing responses was limited. Because the crossreactivity analysis focused on spike protein, crossreactivity against other viral proteins was not assessed. Compared with monoreactive clones, crossreactive clones had significantly weaker SARS-CoV-2-driven expansion, a result consistent with antigenic imprinting. Memory CD4+ clonotypes crossrecognizing SARS-CoV-2 and at least one common cold coronavirus spike were found in around three fifths of donors. Naive versus memory sequencing indicated the assay detects memory recall responses rather than primary responses primed during culture. Small numbers of patients and of tested TCRs limited the study.

The germline V gene encodes CDR1 MDHEN and CDR2 SYDVKM. The CDR3 numbers 14 residues from cysteine through phenylalanine. Here the CDR3 DNA is all that survives: 42 bases in frame from base 1. DNA from uncultured naive and memory CD4+ T cells underwent immunoSEQ TCR-beta sequencing at deep resolution. The paper's processing steps were these. During preprocessing, nonproductive sequences were discarded, as were any CDR3s that did not begin with C, did not end with F or W, or were shorter than 7 amino acids. Cultured and uncultured naive and memory CD4+ repertoires were searched for previously identified spike- and CEF-reactive CDR3s. CDR3 homology was quantified as pairwise Levenshtein distance, calculated with the stringdist R package after three terminal residues were trimmed from each end. In TCRdb, the immuneACCESS table is reduced to in-frame sequences with V and J assigned. These tables do not hold every clone; where another copy was compared, an unresolved V gene accounts for under half, and the others remain unexplained. The D gene and trimming were derived from the DNA, and the V and J assignments and clone size from that table. The sample table lists tens of thousands of clones, about 92% of them with a count of one. The ten most abundant clones make up around 0.23% of the sample.

CD4+ T cells from unexposed donors were collected before the COVID-19 pandemic (2011-2018). Naive and memory CD4+ T cells were separated from cryopreserved PBMCs through CD4 enrichment, which was followed by EasySep naive CD4+ T cell enrichment. Leukapheresis product for the unexposed donors was purchased commercially. Ficoll-Paque PLUS gradient centrifugation was used to isolate PBMCs from either whole blood or leukapheresis product. PBMCs were either cryopreserved at -140 degrees C or used fresh in the expansion assay. The QIAamp Micro DNA Kit was used to extract genomic DNA from the CD4+ T cells.

The chain is encoded by TRBV28 joined to TRBJ1-5; the central 8 bases match TRBD1. This clonotype was sampled from a human donor in good health. The material sequenced was naive CD4+ T cells from PBMCs. The sample's cell subset or site, from its label and the paper: naive CD4+ T cells isolated by negative enrichment. The DNA sequence is given as TGTGCCAGCAGTTTGTGGACAGGGAATCGGCCCCAGCATTTT. Translated, this gives CASSLWTGNRPQHF.